Presented here are 15 T cell receptor beta chains from one specimen sequenced in a study of T cell repertoires in cytomegalovirus infection. TCRdb redid the calling of the reads with MiXCR, one entry per CDR3 protein. Among around 900,000 distinct CDR3 sequences listed, approximately 31% were seen once. No cognate antigen is known for these TCRs. Sequenced material: cultured CD8+ T cells from PBMCs, taken from culture after CMV antigen stimulation. These TCRs come from a human donor in good health (CMV status not recorded). Some clones in this sample may be carry-over from other donors' samples.

This clonotype was found a few times. The chain couples TRBV27 to TRBJ2-1; 11 bases map to TRBD2. V was pared by 7 bases and J by 0 bases, with 8 bases of the junction left unmatched. There are 17 residues in the CDR3. Germline CDR1 MNHEY, CDR2 SMNVEV (reference sequence). The CDR3 region has the DNA TGTGCCAGCACCGGCGGGACTAGCGGAGTCTCCTACAATGAGCAGTTCTTC. Protein sequence: CASTGGTSGVSYNEQFF.

This clonotype appeared a few times. The V gene is TRBV11-2, the J gene TRBJ1-1; D gene ambiguous. Germline loops: CDR1 SGHAT, CDR2 FQNNGV. V was cut by 5 bases and J by 0 bases, with 10 bases left in between. CDR3 length: 14 residues. CDR3 loop: CASSPLYLNTEAFF. The DNA of the CDR3 is TGTGCCAGCAGCCCCTTGTATTTGAACACTGAAGCTTTCTTT. The full variable domain, with the rest looked up from reference TRBV11-2 and TRBJ1-1, is EAGVAQSPRYKIIEKRQSVAFWCNPISGHATLYWYQQILGQGPKLLIQFQNNGVVDDSQLPKDRFSAERLKGVDSTLKIQPAKLEDSAVYLCASSPLYLNTEAFFGQGTRLTVV.

The V and J genes are TRBV7-6 and TRBJ1-1; the D gene is possibly TRBD1 (5 bases). V was pared by 2 bases and J by 5 bases, with 15 bases between. The CDR3 runs 15 residues. Germline CDR1 SGHVS, CDR2 FNYEAQ. The DNA for the CDR3 is TGTGCCAGCAGCTTACGGAGGGGCGGGGATACTGAAGCTTTCTTT. This translates into CASSLRRGGDTEAFF.

V usage is TRBV29-1 and J usage is TRBJ2-2, with D possibly being TRBD1 (6 bases). The ends were cut back, 6 bases at V and 3 bases at J, with 17 bases in the middle. CDR1 is SQVTM and CDR2 is ANQGSEA in the germline V gene. This CDR3 contains 15 residues. CDR3 amino acids: CSVSGQRGDTGELFF. The CDR3 DNA reads TGCAGCGTCTCTGGACAGAGGGGTGACACCGGGGAGCTGTTTTTT.

Note on this clonotype: This may stem from a read error, because a much larger clone lies one nucleotide away. The chain combines TRBV6-5 with TRBJ2-2; D remains unclear. The CDR3 extends over 13 amino acids. Germline CDR1 and CDR2: MNHEY and SVGAGI. CDR3 coding DNA: TGTGGCAGCAGTTACTCGGAAACCGGGGAGCTGTTTTTT. Its translation: CGSSYSETGELFF.

The J gene is TRBJ2-1, the V gene TRBV6-6; 10 bases agree with TRBD2. The CDR3 is 14 residues long. The ends lost 2 bases at V and 8 bases at J; junction bases unmatched: 3. Looked up from germline, CDR1 is MNHNY and CDR2 is SVGAGI (reference sequence). The CDR3 spells CASSYPGTSDEQFF. CDR3 coding DNA: TGTGCCAGCAGTTACCCCGGGACTAGCGATGAGCAGTTCTTC.

This chain joins TRBV15 and TRBJ1-6; D is perhaps TRBD1 (5 bases). Germline CDR1 and CDR2: LNHNV and YYDKDF (reference sequence). The V end was cut by 1 base, the J end by 6 bases, with 10 bases between. The CDR3 extends over 15 amino acids. Here the CDR3 DNA reads TGTGCCACCAGCAGAGTGCGGGGGTCTAATTCACCCCTCCACTTT. This codes for CATSRVRGSNSPLHF.

The chain joins TRBV4-1 to TRBJ1-5; 7 positions agree with TRBD1. Germline V gives CDR1 MGHRA, CDR2 YSYEKL. The junction had 3 bases not matched to a gene; V was cut back by 1 base and J by 6 bases. This CDR3 is 14 amino acids long. This CDR3 is CASSQGRGPQPQHF. The CDR3 coding sequence is TGCGCCAGCAGCCAAGGAAGGGGGCCTCAGCCCCAGCATTTT.

The sample holds many counts of this clonotype. The rearrangement uses TRBV12-3 or TRBV12-4 and TRBJ2-3, with 14 bases fitting TRBD2. J gave up 3 bases and V 3 bases, and 5 bases lay outside the gene matches. CDR3 length: 17 residues. The CDR3: CASSLTSGGALTDTQYF. For the CDR3, the DNA is TGTGCCAGCAGTTTGACTAGCGGGGGGGCCTTAACAGATACGCAGTATTTT.

This clonotype came up many times. This rearrangement joins TRBV7-9 to TRBJ2-6; D is perhaps TRBD1 (5 bases). V lost 6 bases to trimming and J lost 2 bases, with 11 bases between them. Germline-derived CDR1 and CDR2 are SEHNR and FQNEAQ (reference sequence). This CDR3 region has 15 residues. In DNA form, the CDR3 reads TGTGCCAGCAGTCAACAGGTTCCTGGGGCCAACGTCCTGACTTTC. As protein: CASSQQVPGANVLTF.

In its sample, this clonotype was seen many times. The chain recombines TRBV7-2 with TRBJ1-1; D perhaps matches TRBD1 (5 bases). CDR3 length: 14 amino acids. Germline-derived CDR1 and CDR2 are SGHTA and FQGNSA. V was pared by 5 bases and J by 5 bases, with 15 bases between. CDR3 nucleotides: TGTGCCAGCAGCCCATCCCTGGGGGGAACTGAAGCTTTCTTT. Translating gives CASSPSLGGTEAFF.

CDR3 in DNA: TGTGCCAGCAGTGGGGGACTAGCGGGGGACCAAGAGACCCAGTACTTC. This codes for CASSGGLAGDQETQYF. The rearrangement links TRBV2 to TRBJ2-5; 14 positions agree with TRBD2. V lost 4 bases, J lost 0 bases, and 1 base stayed unmatched. The CDR3 is 16 amino acids. CDR1 is SNHLY, CDR2 FYNNEI, per germline.

The V and J genes are TRBV29-1 and TRBJ1-2; TRBD1 aligns across 7 bases. Trimming at V came to 5 bases and at J to 3 bases, leaving 12 bases not matched to a gene. This CDR3 spans 15 amino acids. Germline lookup yields CDR1 SQVTM and CDR2 ANQGSEA. CDR3 loop: CSVPPAGGKDYGYTF. Here the CDR3 DNA reads TGCAGCGTTCCACCCGCAGGGGGAAAGGACTATGGCTACACCTTC.

Points on this clonotype: One end of the junction varies from germline; a read error may be responsible. This sequence joins TRBV19 and TRBJ2-7; D may be TRBD1 (5 bases). The length of the CDR3 is 13 residues. CDR1 and CDR2 from the germline V gene are LNHDA and SQIVND (reference sequence). Here the CDR3 reads CASSPGHLSEQHF. The DNA for the CDR3 is TGTGCCAGTAGTCCTGGACACTTATCCGAGCAGCACTTC.

The CDR3 here is CASSLEGADFNYEQYV. CDR3 coding DNA: TGTGCCAGCAGTTTAGAGGGGGCCGACTTTAACTACGAGCAGTACGTC. The chain joins TRBV28 to TRBJ2-7, with 7 bases lining up with TRBD1. The V segment lost 2 bases and the J segment 3 bases; nucleotides outside the gene matches: 10. CDR1 and CDR2 from the germline V gene are MDHEN and SYDVKM. The length of the CDR3 is 16 residues.